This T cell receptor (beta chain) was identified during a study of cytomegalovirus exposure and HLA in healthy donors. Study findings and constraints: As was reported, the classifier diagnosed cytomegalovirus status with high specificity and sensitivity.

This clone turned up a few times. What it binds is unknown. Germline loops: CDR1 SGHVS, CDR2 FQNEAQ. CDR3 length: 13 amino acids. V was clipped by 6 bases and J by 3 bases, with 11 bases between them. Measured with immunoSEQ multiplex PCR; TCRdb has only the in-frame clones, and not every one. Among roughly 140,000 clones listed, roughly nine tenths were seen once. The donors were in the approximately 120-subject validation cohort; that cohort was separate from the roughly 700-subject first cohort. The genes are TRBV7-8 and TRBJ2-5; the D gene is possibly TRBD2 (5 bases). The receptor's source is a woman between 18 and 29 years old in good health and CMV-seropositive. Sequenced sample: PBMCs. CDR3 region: CASSQDLKETQYF. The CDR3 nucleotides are TGTGCCAGCAGTCAGGACTTGAAAGAGACCCAGTACTTC. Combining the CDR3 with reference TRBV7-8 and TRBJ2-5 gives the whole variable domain GAGVSQSPRYKVAKRGQDVALRCDPISGHVSLFWYQQALGQGPEFLTYFQNEAQLDKSGLPSDRFFAERPEGSVSTLKIQRTQQEDSAVYLCASSQDLKETQYFGPGTRLLVL.